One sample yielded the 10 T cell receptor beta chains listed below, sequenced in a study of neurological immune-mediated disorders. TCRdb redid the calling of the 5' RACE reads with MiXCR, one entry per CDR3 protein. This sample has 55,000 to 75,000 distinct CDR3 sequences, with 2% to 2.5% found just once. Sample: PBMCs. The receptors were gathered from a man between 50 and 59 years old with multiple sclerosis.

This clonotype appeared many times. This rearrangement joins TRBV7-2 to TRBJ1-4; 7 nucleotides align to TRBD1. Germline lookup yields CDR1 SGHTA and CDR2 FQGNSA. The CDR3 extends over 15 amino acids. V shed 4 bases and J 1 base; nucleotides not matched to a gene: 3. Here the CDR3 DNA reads TGTGCCAGCAGCTCGGACAGGAGAACTAATGAAAAACTGTTTTTT. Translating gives CASSSDRRTNEKLFF.

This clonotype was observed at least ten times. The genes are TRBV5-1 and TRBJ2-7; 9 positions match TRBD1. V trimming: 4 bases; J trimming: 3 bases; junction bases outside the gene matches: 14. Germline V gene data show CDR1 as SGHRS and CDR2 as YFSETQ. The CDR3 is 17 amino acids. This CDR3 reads CASSVGQGGAPYYEQYF. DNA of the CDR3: TGCGCCAGCAGCGTGGGACAGGGAGGAGCTCCTTACTACGAGCAGTACTTC. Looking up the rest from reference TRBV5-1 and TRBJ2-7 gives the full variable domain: KAGVTQTPRYLIKTRGQQVTLSCSPISGHRSVSWYQQTPGQGLQFLFEYFSETQRNKGNFPGRFSGRQFSNSRSEMNVSTLELGDSALYLCASSVGQGGAPYYEQYFGPGTRLTVT.

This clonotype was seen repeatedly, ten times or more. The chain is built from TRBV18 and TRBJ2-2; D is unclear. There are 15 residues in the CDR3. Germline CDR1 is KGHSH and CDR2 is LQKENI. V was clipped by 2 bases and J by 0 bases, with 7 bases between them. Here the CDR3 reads CASSPGAANTGELFF. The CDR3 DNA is TGTGCCAGCTCACCAGGCGCCGCGAACACCGGGGAGCTGTTTTTT. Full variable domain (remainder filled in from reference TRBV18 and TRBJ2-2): NAGVMQNPRHLVRRRGQEARLRCSPMKGHSHVYWYRQLPEEGLKFMVYLQKENIIDESGMPKERFSAEFPKEGPSILRIQQVVRGDSAAYFCASSPGAANTGELFFGEGSRLTVL.

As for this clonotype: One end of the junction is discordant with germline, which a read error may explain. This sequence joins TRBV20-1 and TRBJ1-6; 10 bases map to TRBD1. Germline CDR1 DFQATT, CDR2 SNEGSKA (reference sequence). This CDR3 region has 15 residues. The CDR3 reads CSATAGTGERRTLNF. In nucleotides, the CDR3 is TGCAGTGCAACCGCCGGGACAGGGGAAAGGAGAACCCTCAACTTT.

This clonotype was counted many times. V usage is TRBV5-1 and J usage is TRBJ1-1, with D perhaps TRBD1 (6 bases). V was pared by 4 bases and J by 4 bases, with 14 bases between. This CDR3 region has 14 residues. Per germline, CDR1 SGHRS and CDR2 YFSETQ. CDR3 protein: CASSNQGSGTEAFF. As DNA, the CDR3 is TGCGCCAGCAGCAACCAGGGGTCCGGCACTGAAGCTTTCTTT.

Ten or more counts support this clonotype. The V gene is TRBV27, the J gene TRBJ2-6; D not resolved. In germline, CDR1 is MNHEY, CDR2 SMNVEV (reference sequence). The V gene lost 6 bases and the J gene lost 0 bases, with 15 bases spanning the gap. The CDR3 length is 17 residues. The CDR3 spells CASSTISAVSGANVLTF. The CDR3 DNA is TGTGCCAGCAGCACCATCTCGGCAGTCTCTGGGGCCAACGTCCTGACTTTC. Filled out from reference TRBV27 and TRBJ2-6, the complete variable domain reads EAQVTQNPRYLITVTGKKLTVTCSQNMNHEYMSWYRQDPGLGLRQIYYSMNVEVTDKGDVPEGYKVSRKEKRNFPLILESPSPNQTSLYFCASSTISAVSGANVLTFGAGSRLTVL.

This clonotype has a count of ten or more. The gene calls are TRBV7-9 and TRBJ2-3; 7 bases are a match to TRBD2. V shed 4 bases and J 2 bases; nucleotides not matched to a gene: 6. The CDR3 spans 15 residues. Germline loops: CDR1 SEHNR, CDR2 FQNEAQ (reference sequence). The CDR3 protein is CASSSTGTITDTQYF. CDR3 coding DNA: TGTGCCAGCAGCTCTACCGGGACTATCACAGATACGCAGTATTTT.

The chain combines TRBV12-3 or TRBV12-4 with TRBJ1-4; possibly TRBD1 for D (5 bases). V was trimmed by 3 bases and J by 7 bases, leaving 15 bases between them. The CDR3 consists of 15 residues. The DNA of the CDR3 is TGTGCCAGCAGTTTCACCCCAGGGTCCGCTGAAAAACTGTTTTTT. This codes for CASSFTPGSAEKLFF.

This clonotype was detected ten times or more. CDR3 protein: CASSFHTGGSEKLFF. The CDR3 DNA reads as TGTGCCAGCAGTTTCCACACTGGAGGCTCTGAAAAACTGTTTTTT. This sequence joins TRBV12-3 or TRBV12-4 and TRBJ1-4; D ambiguous. Trimming removed 3 bases at V and 7 bases at J, with 15 bases between. The CDR3 is 15 amino acids.

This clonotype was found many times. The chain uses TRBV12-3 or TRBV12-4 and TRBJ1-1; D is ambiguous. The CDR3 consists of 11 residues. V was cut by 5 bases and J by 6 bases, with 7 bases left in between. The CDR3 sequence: CASSPTSEAFF. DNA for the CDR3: TGTGCCAGCAGTCCAACCTCTGAAGCTTTCTTT.